This TCR beta chain came from a study of cytomegalovirus exposure and HLA in healthy donors. General observations from the study: Earlier analysis found most TCR beta V segments productive about 87% or about 30% of the time. Most TCR sequences were rare, but some public TCRs occurred in many donors. Later analysis demonstrated an association between a missense DCLRE1C variant and TCR beta V- and J-gene trimming.

Worth noting for this clone: The antigen remains undetermined.

Healthy bone marrow donors made up the cohort. With 60 Vbeta and 13 Jbeta primers, the PCR was carried out. The data were produced by immunoSEQ multiplex PCR, yet TCRdb's version contains in-frame clones alone and is incomplete. The profile shows more than 95,000 clones, approximately 81% of them singletons. Trimming pared 6 bases from V and 0 bases from J, leaving 12 bases between. CDR1 is MNHEY and CDR2 is SMNVEV in the germline V gene (reference sequence). This CDR3 is 15 amino acids long. This chain joins TRBV27 and TRBJ1-3; D call uncertain. This sequence originates from a woman aged 25 to 39 in good health and CMV-seronegative. Sequenced input: PBMCs. CDR3 bases: TGTGCCAGCAGAGAAACAGCTTTCTCTGGAAACACCATATATTTT. Residues: CASRETAFSGNTIYF.